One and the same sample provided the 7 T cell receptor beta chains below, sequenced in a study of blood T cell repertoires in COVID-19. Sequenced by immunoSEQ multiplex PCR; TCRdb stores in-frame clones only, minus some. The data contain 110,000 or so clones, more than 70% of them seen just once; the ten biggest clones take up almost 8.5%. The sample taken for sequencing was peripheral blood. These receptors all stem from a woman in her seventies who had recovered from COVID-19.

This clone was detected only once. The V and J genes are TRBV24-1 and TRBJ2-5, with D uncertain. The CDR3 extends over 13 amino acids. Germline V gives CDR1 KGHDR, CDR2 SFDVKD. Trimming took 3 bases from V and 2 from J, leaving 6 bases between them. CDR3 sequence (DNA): TGTGCCACCAGTGATGGCGGTCAAGAGACCCAGTACTTC. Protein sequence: CATSDGGQETQYF.

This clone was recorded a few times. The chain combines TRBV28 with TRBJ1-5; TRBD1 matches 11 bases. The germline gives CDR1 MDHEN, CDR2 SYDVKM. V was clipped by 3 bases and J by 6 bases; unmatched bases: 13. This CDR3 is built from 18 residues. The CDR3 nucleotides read TGTGCCAGCAGTTTGCCGACCACCGGGACAGGGGGAAGTCAGCCCCAGCATTTT. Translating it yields CASSLPTTGTGGSQPQHF.

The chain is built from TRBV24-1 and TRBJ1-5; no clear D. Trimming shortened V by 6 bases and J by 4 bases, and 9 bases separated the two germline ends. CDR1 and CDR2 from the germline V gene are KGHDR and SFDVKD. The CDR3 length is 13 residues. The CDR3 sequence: CATSQANNQPQHF. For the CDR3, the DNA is TGTGCCACCAGTCAGGCCAATAATCAGCCCCAGCATTTT.

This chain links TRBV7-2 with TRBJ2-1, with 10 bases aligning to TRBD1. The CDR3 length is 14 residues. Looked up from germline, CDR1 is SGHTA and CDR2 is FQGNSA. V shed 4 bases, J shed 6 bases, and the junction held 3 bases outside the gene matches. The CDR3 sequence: CASSSWTGGNEQFF. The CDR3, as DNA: TGTGCCAGCAGCTCTTGGACAGGGGGCAATGAGCAGTTCTTC.

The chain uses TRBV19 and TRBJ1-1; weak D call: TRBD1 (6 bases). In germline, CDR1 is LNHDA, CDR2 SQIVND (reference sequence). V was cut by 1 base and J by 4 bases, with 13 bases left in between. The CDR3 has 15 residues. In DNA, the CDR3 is TGTGCCAGTAGTATAGGTGGGGGCCAGGGCACTGAAGCTTTCTTT. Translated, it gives CASSIGGGQGTEAFF. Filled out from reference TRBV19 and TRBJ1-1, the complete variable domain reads DGGITQSPKYLFRKEGQNVTLSCEQNLNHDAMYWYRQDPGQGLRLIYYSQIVNDFQKGDIAEGYSVSREKKESFPLTVTSAQKNPTAFYLCASSIGGGQGTEAFFGQGTRLTVV.

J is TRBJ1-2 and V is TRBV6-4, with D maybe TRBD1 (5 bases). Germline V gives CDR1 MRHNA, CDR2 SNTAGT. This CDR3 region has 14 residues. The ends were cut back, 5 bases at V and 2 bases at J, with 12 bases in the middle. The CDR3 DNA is TGTGCCAGCAGTTCCGACAGAGCAAACTATGGCTACACCTTC. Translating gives CASSSDRANYGYTF.

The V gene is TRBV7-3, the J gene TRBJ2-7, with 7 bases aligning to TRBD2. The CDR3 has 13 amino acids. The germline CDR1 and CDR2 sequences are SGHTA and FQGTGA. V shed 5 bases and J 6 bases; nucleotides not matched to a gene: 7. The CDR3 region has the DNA TGTGCCAGCAGCCCCGCCTCGGGGGGCGAGCAGTACTTC. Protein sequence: CASSPASGGEQYF. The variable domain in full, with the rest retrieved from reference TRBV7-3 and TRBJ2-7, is GAGVSQTPSNKVTEKGKYVELRCDPISGHTALYWYRQSLGQGPEFLIYFQGTGAADDSGLPNDRFFAVRPEGSVSTLKIQRTERGDSAVYLCASSPASGGEQYFGPGTRLTVT.